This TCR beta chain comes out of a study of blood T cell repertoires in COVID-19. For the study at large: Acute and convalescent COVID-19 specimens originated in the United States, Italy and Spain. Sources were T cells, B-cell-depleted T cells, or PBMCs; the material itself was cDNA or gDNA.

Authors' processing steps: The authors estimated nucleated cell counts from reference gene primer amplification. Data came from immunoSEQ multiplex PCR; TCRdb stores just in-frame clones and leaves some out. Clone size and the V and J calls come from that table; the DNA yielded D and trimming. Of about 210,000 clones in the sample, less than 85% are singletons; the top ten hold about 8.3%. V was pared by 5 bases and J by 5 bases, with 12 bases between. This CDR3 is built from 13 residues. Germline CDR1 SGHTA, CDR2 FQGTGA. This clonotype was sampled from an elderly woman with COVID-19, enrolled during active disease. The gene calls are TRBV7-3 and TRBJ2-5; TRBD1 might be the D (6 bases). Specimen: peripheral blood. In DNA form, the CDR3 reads TGTGCCAGCAGCCGAGGGGGTGAGGAGACCCAGTACTTC. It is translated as CASSRGGEETQYF.